The 11 T cell receptor beta chains below all came from one sample that was sequenced in a study of T cell repertoires in cytomegalovirus infection. These receptors' targets are unknown. Using its own MiXCR run on the reads, TCRdb lists one record per CDR3 protein. The profile shows approximately 1,000,000 distinct CDR3 sequences, roughly 30% of them singletons. The sample was cultured CD8+ T cells from PBMCs, taken from culture after CMV antigen stimulation. The receptors come from a human donor in good health (CMV status not recorded). Some clones in this sample may be carry-over from other donors' samples.

This clonotype was recorded once. The V gene is TRBV4-1, the J gene TRBJ1-1; D is unclear. The CDR3 extends over 15 amino acids. Germline-derived CDR1 and CDR2 are MGHRA and YSYEKL. Trimming shortened V by 4 bases and J by 3 bases, and 15 bases separated the two germline ends. CDR3 in DNA: TGCGCCAGCAGCCGGAGTTTGTTCGCACACACTGAAGCTTTCTTT. Protein: CASSRSLFAHTEAFF.

This clonotype was recorded many times. The CDR3 spells CASNRQASGELFF. The CDR3 DNA follows: TGTGCCAGCAATAGACAGGCCTCGGGGGAGCTGTTTTTT. The rearrangement uses TRBV6-1 and TRBJ2-2, with D perhaps matching TRBD1 (6 bases). Per germline, CDR1 MNHNS and CDR2 SASEGT. The ends were cut back, 7 bases at V and 8 bases at J, with 14 bases in the middle. CDR3 length: 13 residues.

This clonotype showed up just a few times. CDR3 in DNA: TGTGCCAGCAGTTTACAGGGGTTCTATGGCTACACCTTC. Protein sequence: CASSLQGFYGYTF. The rearrangement links TRBV12-3 or TRBV12-4 to TRBJ1-2; weak D call: TRBD1 (6 bases). The CDR3 consists of 13 residues. Trimming left V 2 bases short and J 4 bases short, with 8 bases between.

The chain couples TRBV24-1 to TRBJ1-2, with 9 nucleotides matching TRBD1. The germline V gene encodes CDR1 KGHDR and CDR2 SFDVKD. The CDR3 contains 13 residues. V was pared by 10 bases and J by 2 bases, with 4 bases of the junction left unmatched. CDR3 sequence: CATKGQGNYGYTF. The CDR3 DNA is TGTGCCACTAAGGGACAGGGAAACTATGGCTACACCTTC.

V usage is TRBV7-6 and J usage is TRBJ2-1; 11 bases map to TRBD2. With V trimmed by 4 bases and J by 9 bases, 5 bases remained unmatched. Germline CDR1 is SGHVS and CDR2 is FNYEAQ. This CDR3 spans 14 amino acids. The CDR3 spells CASSSASGGSEQFF. CDR3 nucleotides: TGTGCCAGCAGCTCTGCTAGCGGGGGGAGTGAGCAGTTCTTC.

The gene calls are TRBV10-3 and TRBJ2-1; D perhaps matches TRBD2 (6 bases). Germline assignment: CDR1 ENHRY and CDR2 SYGVKD. V gave up 8 bases and J gave up 5 bases, with 13 bases separating them. The CDR3 sequence is 13 residues long. The CDR3 here is CAIRTGEHNEQFF. The CDR3 DNA reads TGTGCCATCCGGACGGGGGAGCACAATGAGCAGTTCTTC.

This clonotype has more than one count but fewer than ten. The J gene is TRBJ2-2, the V gene TRBV5-1; 7 nucleotides align to TRBD1. V dropped 4 bases and J dropped 0; count of bases not matched to a gene: 3. Germline CDR1 reads SGHRS; CDR2 reads YFSETQ. The CDR3 contains 15 residues. The CDR3, as DNA: TGCGCCAGCAGCCAGGACAGGTCGAACACCGGGGAGCTGTTTTTT. Amino acid sequence: CASSQDRSNTGELFF. Drawing the rest from reference TRBV5-1 and TRBJ2-2, the complete variable domain is KAGVTQTPRYLIKTRGQQVTLSCSPISGHRSVSWYQQTPGQGLQFLFEYFSETQRNKGNFPGRFSGRQFSNSRSEMNVSTLELGDSALYLCASSQDRSNTGELFFGEGSRLTVL.

This clonotype appeared many times. The chain links TRBV11-1 to TRBJ1-4, with D unclear. CDR3 length: 14 residues. Germline CDR1 reads SGHAT; CDR2 reads FQDESV (reference sequence). V was cut by 5 bases and J by 7 bases, with 14 bases left in between. CDR3 sequence: CASSLGEGSEKLFF. The CDR3 nucleotides are TGTGCCAGCAGCCTTGGAGAGGGCAGTGAAAAACTGTTTTTT.

This clonotype was detected a few times. The rearrangement joins TRBV5-1 to TRBJ2-5; 11 nucleotides match TRBD2. V lost 3 bases to trimming and J lost 5 bases; unmatched junction nucleotides: 3. The CDR3 is 14 amino acids. Germline lookup yields CDR1 SGHRS and CDR2 YFSETQ. The CDR3 here is CASSSGTSGETQYF. CDR3 coding DNA: TGCGCCAGCAGCTCCGGGACTAGCGGCGAGACCCAGTACTTC.

The rearrangement uses TRBV7-9 and TRBJ2-3; D remains unclear. Germline-derived CDR1 and CDR2 are SEHNR and FQNEAQ (reference sequence). The ends were cut back, 3 bases at V and 2 bases at J, with 9 bases in the middle. CDR3 size: 14 residues. This CDR3 is CASSLITDTDTQYF. CDR3 DNA sequence: TGTGCCAGCAGCTTGATTACAGACACAGATACGCAGTATTTT.

This clonotype was observed a handful of times. The CDR3 DNA reads TGTGCCAGCAGCCTACGGGAGAGCTCCTACAATGAGCAGTTCTTC. Translating gives CASSLRESSYNEQFF. The chain links TRBV5-4 to TRBJ2-1, with a tentative D call TRBD2 (6 bases). Germline loops: CDR1 SGHNT, CDR2 YYREEE (reference sequence). Between the trimmed V and J ends, which lost 4 bases and 0 bases, there was a span of 11 bases. CDR3 size: 15 residues.